This T cell receptor beta chain stems from a study of technical replicates of blood from a handful of donors. Trimming removed 4 bases from V and 6 bases from J, with 14 bases in between. There are 13 residues in the CDR3. Germline CDR1 SGHNT, CDR2 YYREEE (reference sequence). Clones were read by immunoSEQ multiplex PCR, and TCRdb kept only the in-frame ones, dropping some. The table records about 53,000 clones, 86% of them present only once. The chain couples TRBV5-4 to TRBJ2-7; D perhaps matches TRBD2 (6 bases). Sequencing was carried out using PBMCs. The source of this sequence is a human donor in good health. Some clones in this sample may be carry-over from other donors' samples. CDR3 sequence reads: CASSAPLAVEQYF. CDR3 DNA sequence: TGTGCCAGCAGCGCCCCACTAGCTGTCGAGCAGTACTTC.